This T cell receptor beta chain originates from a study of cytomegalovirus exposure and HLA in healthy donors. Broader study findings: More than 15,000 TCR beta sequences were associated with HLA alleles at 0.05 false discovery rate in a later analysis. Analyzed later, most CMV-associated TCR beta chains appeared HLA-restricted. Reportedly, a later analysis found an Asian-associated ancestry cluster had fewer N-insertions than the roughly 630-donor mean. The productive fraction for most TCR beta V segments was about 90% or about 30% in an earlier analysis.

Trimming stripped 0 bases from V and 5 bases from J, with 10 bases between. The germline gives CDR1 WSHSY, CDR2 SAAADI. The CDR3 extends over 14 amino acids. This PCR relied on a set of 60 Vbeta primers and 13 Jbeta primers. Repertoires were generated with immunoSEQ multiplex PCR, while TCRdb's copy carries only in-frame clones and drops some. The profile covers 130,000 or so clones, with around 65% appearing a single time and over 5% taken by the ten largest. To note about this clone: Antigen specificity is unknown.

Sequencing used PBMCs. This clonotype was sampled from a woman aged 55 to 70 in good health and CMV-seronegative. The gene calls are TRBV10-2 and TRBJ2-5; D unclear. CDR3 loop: CASSESHLGETQYF. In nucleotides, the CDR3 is TGCGCCAGCAGTGAGTCACACCTTGGCGAGACCCAGTACTTC.